A selection of T cell receptor beta chains follows, all from one sample in a study of neurological immune-mediated disorders. TCRdb re-derived calls from the 5' RACE reads in MiXCR, one entry per CDR3 protein. The sample holds 100,000 to 150,000 distinct CDR3 sequences, about 3.2% seen once. Sequencing input: PBMCs. All receptors come from a woman aged 25 to 39 with multiple sclerosis. Both conserved end residues are trimmed from each CDR3. D genes are given only for firm matches. Part of the rows lack a size; the others show once, few, many or a class for expanded clones.

D: -; J: TRBJ1-1; size: many; V: TRBV29-1; CDR3: SLGGGALNTEAF
D: -; J: TRBJ1-6; size: -; V: TRBV18; CDR3: ASSREQGPLSNSPLH
D: -; J: TRBJ1-2; size: many; V: TRBV6-5; CDR3: ASSLGVFQQLNYGYT
D: -; J: TRBJ2-1; size: many; V: TRBV7-2; CDR3: ASSLSMGEQF
D: -; J: TRBJ1-6; size: many; V: TRBV6-1; CDR3: ASSAFPDGGGLSSPLH
D: TRBD1; J: TRBJ2-7; size: few; V: TRBV7-9; CDR3: ASSFLAGGDSYEQY
D: -; J: TRBJ1-2; size: many; V: TRBV20-1; CDR3: SAISSRTADGYT
D: TRBD2; J: TRBJ2-2; size: few; V: TRBV20-1; CDR3: SASLPSGGLGITGELF
D: -; J: TRBJ1-2; size: many; V: TRBV20-1; CDR3: SAREGANYGYT
D: TRBD1; J: TRBJ2-7; size: many; V: TRBV20-1; CDR3: SARKGQATYEQY
D: -; J: TRBJ2-2; size: many; V: TRBV5-1; CDR3: ASRNAIRAGELF
D: TRBD1; J: TRBJ1-1; size: many; V: TRBV7-9; CDR3: ASSATGPTEAF
D: -; J: TRBJ2-7; size: many; V: TRBV15; CDR3: ATSRDDQGRY
D: -; J: TRBJ1-2; size: many; V: TRBV10-3; CDR3: ATSLEEGYT
D: -; J: TRBJ1-2; size: many; V: TRBV10-3; CDR3: AISGAARNYGYT
D: -; J: TRBJ1-1; size: many; V: TRBV20-1; CDR3: SAPFINTEAF
D: TRBD1; J: TRBJ1-6; size: many; V: TRBV6-5; CDR3: ASSPGTGVLPLH
D: -; J: TRBJ1-4; size: many; V: TRBV24-1; CDR3: ATKNHRTNEKLF
D: -; J: TRBJ2-3; size: many; V: TRBV5-1; CDR3: ASRKIHTQY
D: -; J: TRBJ1-1; size: many; V: TRBV20-1; CDR3: SARDGLNTEAF
D: -; J: TRBJ1-2; size: many; V: TRBV25-1; CDR3: ASSDPGRSYGYT
D: -; J: TRBJ2-5; size: many; V: TRBV6-2/TRBV6-3; CDR3: AAAELGGEETQY
D: -; J: TRBJ2-3; size: many; V: TRBV3-1; CDR3: ASSQDFTGFGTDTQY
D: TRBD1; J: TRBJ1-2; size: many; V: TRBV20-1; CDR3: SARVSLGQGAGGYT